This TCR beta chain was sequenced in a study of cytomegalovirus exposure and HLA in healthy donors. General observations from the study: TRBV6-2, TRBV6-3 and other indistinguishable V segments were excluded. In a later analysis, V- and J-gene trimming of beta chains associated with a DCLRE1C missense variant, replicated independently. Investigators reported under 200 TCR beta chains as tied to cytomegalovirus.

PCR employed 60 Vbeta and 13 Jbeta primers. In the authors' workflow: Roughly 11 million shared chains were among 65 million to 85 million unique TCR beta chains counted in a later analysis. Clones were read by immunoSEQ multiplex PCR, and TCRdb kept only the in-frame ones, dropping some. Clone size and the V and J calls come from that table; the DNA yielded D and trimming. Altogether some 120,000 clones are present, 15% being singletons, with the ten largest covering 1.9%. As concerns this clone: Its target is unknown.

The germline V gene encodes CDR1 SGHAT and CDR2 FQNNGV. This CDR3 is built from 17 residues. Germline trimming cut 3 bases from V and 3 bases from J; bases unmatched to any gene: 9. This chain connects TRBV11-2 to TRBJ2-2; 8 bases are shared with TRBD1. The sample comprised PBMCs. The receptor's source is a woman under 30 in good health and CMV-seronegative. CDR3 nucleotides: TGTGCCAGCAGCTTGCGAAGGACAGGGAATGACACCGGGGAGCTGTTTTTT. This sequence encodes CASSLRRTGNDTGELFF.